The 5 T cell receptor beta chains listed next were all sequenced from one sample in a study of blood T cells in healthy people across ages. Together with a sample-barcoded 5' primer, a J-beta primer mix was included in a second PCR lasting roughly 6 to 12 cycles. TCRdb ran MiXCR on the 5' RACE reads and lists one entry per CDR3 protein. The table lists around 1.5 million distinct CDR3 sequences, roughly 32% of them singletons. Sequencing was done on a sample of blood. These receptors originate from a woman in her twenties or thirties in good health.

This clonotype was detected many times. V gene TRBV29-1 combines with J gene TRBJ2-3, with 15 positions matching TRBD2. The CDR3 totals 16 residues. Germline V CDR1 and CDR2: SQVTM, ANQGSEA. V lost 3 bases to trimming and J lost 2 bases; unmatched junction nucleotides: 3. The CDR3 DNA reads as TGCAGCGTTGACGGACTAGCGGGAGGGACCACAGATACGCAGTATTTT. It specifies CSVDGLAGGTTDTQYF.

On this clonotype: A much larger clone lies one base from this, so it may be a read error. Here the CDR3 DNA reads TGTGCCAGCAGCGCCGGGCGGGGACAGGGCAACTATGGCTACACCTTC. Protein: CASSAGRGQGNYGYTF. This rearrangement joins TRBV9 to TRBJ1-2; 9 positions agree with TRBD1. The CDR3 has 16 residues. Germline lookup yields CDR1 SGDLS and CDR2 YYNGEE. Trimming removed 3 bases from V and 2 bases from J; junction bases left unmatched: 8.

This clonotype was counted only a few times. V gene TRBV20-1 combines with J gene TRBJ1-2; 8 nucleotides line up with TRBD1. CDR1 DFQATT and CDR2 SNEGSKA come from the germline V gene (reference sequence). Trimming cost V 5 bases and J 4 bases; bases outside gene matches: 18. CDR3 length: 17 residues. The CDR3 DNA reads TGCAGTGCTCAATTCCAGGGGGCGGTCGGAAAGTCCTATGGCTACACCTTC. Amino acid sequence: CSAQFQGAVGKSYGYTF.

This chain uses TRBV18 with TRBJ1-1; D not resolved. The CDR3 spans 13 residues. Germline V gene sequence: CDR1 KGHSH, CDR2 LQKENI. Trimming stripped 1 base from V and 3 bases from J, with 6 bases between. The CDR3 sequence: CASSPQSDTEAFF. The CDR3 DNA reads as TGTGCCAGCTCACCACAGAGCGACACTGAAGCTTTCTTT.

Worth noting for this clonotype: A much larger clone lies a single base off, so this may be a read error. CDR3 residues: CSVRAGDHEQFF. The CDR3 nucleotides are TGCAGCGTTAGAGCAGGGGATCATGAGCAGTTCTTC. This chain joins TRBV29-1 and TRBJ2-1, with D possibly being TRBD1 (6 bases). V was cut by 5 bases and J by 8 bases, with 13 bases left in between. Germline V gene data show CDR1 as SQVTM and CDR2 as ANQGSEA. The CDR3 length is 12 residues.